The 20 T cell receptor beta chains given below trace back to one sample, sequenced in a study of blood T cell repertoires in COVID-19. The data were produced by immunoSEQ multiplex PCR, yet TCRdb's version contains in-frame clones alone and is incomplete. The table lists over 100,000 clones, approximately 82% of them singletons, with under 8% in the top ten. Specimen: peripheral blood. These receptors were taken from a woman of 80 years or more with active or convalescent COVID-19.

V gene TRBV10-3 combines with J gene TRBJ2-3; TRBD2 matches at 12 bases. The CDR3 is made up of 15 amino acids. Per the germline V gene, CDR1 is ENHRY and CDR2 is SYGVKD. The V gene end was trimmed by 11 bases and the J gene end by 5 bases; junction bases not matched to a gene: 11. The CDR3 bases are TGTGCCTCAGCGACTAGCGGGAGTGGTGGAGATACGCAGTATTTT. Translation: CASATSGSGGDTQYF.

The chain couples TRBV3-1 (or the pseudogene TRBV3-2) to TRBJ1-4; D gene ambiguous. Deletions cut 1 base from V and 4 bases from J, with 7 bases between. Germline CDR1 is LGHDT and CDR2 is YNNKEL (reference sequence). The length of the CDR3 is 14 residues. The CDR3 nucleotides read TGTGCCAGCAGCCAAGCGGAGATTAATGAAAAACTGTTTTTT. Translated, it gives CASSQAEINEKLFF.

The rearrangement uses TRBV18 and TRBJ2-5; the match to TRBD1 covers 8 bases. Trimming removed 2 bases from V and 1 base from J; junction bases left unmatched: 3. CDR1 KGHSH and CDR2 LQKENI come from the germline V gene. This CDR3 is 15 amino acids long. CDR3 nucleotides: TGTGCCAGCTCACCATATGGGACAGGCCAAGAGACCCAGTACTTC. Protein sequence: CASSPYGTGQETQYF.

The chain recombines TRBV5-1 with TRBJ2-2, with D unclear. Trimming left V 7 bases short and J 5 bases short, with 6 bases between. CDR3 size: 11 residues. Germline V lookup: CDR1 SGHRS, CDR2 YFSETQ. CDR3 amino acids: CASAQTGELFF. The CDR3 nucleotides are TGCGCCAGCGCTCAGACCGGGGAGCTGTTTTTT.

V is TRBV11-1 and J is TRBJ2-3, with 9 positions matching TRBD2. With 5 bases clipped from V and 2 bases from J, the junction kept 5 bases outside the gene matches. Germline V gene sequence: CDR1 SGHAT, CDR2 FQDESV (reference sequence). The length of the CDR3 is 15 residues. The CDR3 DNA reads as TGTGCCAGCAGCCCAAGACTAGCGGCCACAGATACGCAGTATTTT. Protein product: CASSPRLAATDTQYF. The full variable domain, rest sourced from reference TRBV11-1 and TRBJ2-3, is EAEVAQSPRYKITEKSQAVAFWCDPISGHATLYWYRQILGQGPELLVQFQDESVVDDSQLPKDRFSAERLKGVDSTLKIQPAELGDSAMYLCASSPRLAATDTQYFGPGTRLTVL.

The chain carries TRBV5-4 and TRBJ2-1, with TRBD2 identical over 14 bases. Germline V gene lookup returns CDR1 SGHNT and CDR2 YYREEE (reference sequence). The CDR3 has 15 amino acids. The V and J ends lost 5 bases and 7 bases, in that order; junction bases with no gene match: 5. The CDR3 sequence is CASSVTSGRVNEQFF. DNA for the CDR3: TGTGCCAGCAGTGTGACTAGCGGGAGGGTTAATGAGCAGTTCTTC.

The chain has TRBV7-3 and TRBJ2-1, with 16 bases lining up with TRBD2. The CDR3 has 17 residues. Germline loops: CDR1 SGHTA, CDR2 FQGTGA. With 5 bases clipped from V and 3 bases from J, the junction kept 4 bases outside the gene matches. The CDR3: CASSPGLAGGHYNEQFF. The CDR3 region has the DNA TGTGCCAGCAGCCCGGGACTAGCGGGAGGGCACTACAATGAGCAGTTCTTC.

This clone appeared once. The J gene is TRBJ1-4, the V gene TRBV18; a possible D gene is TRBD1 (6 bases). This CDR3 region has 14 residues. V lost 6 bases, J lost 1 base, and 9 bases lay in between. In germline, CDR1 is KGHSH, CDR2 LQKENI. CDR3 in DNA: TGTGCCAGCTCGTCAGGGGTAACTAATGAAAAACTGTTTTTT. This sequence encodes CASSSGVTNEKLFF.

This clone came up once. The chain links TRBV28 to TRBJ1-1; D is unresolved. The length of the CDR3 is 15 residues. Trimming left V 5 bases short and J 3 bases short, with 16 bases between. Germline CDR1 reads MDHEN; CDR2 reads SYDVKM. CDR3: CASSVSGLRDTEAFF. Here the CDR3 DNA reads TGTGCCAGCAGTGTATCAGGATTAAGAGACACTGAAGCTTTCTTT. Complete variable domain (other parts from reference TRBV28 and TRBJ1-1): DVKVTQSSRYLVKRTGEKVFLECVQDMDHENMFWYRQDPGLGLRLIYFSYDVKMKEKGDIPEGYSVSREKKERFSLILESASTNQTSMYLCASSVSGLRDTEAFFGQGTRLTVV.

The genes are TRBV9 and TRBJ1-2; the D gene is possibly TRBD1 (5 bases). The length of the CDR3 is 13 residues. V lost 1 base and J lost 5, with 9 bases in between. Per the germline V gene, CDR1 is SGDLS and CDR2 is YYNGEE. CDR3 amino acids: CASSVRSGYGYTF. The DNA of the CDR3 is TGTGCCAGCAGCGTAAGGTCAGGGTATGGCTACACCTTC.

J is TRBJ2-5 and V is TRBV7-8; weak D call: TRBD2 (6 bases). Germline V gene data show CDR1 as SGHVS and CDR2 as FQNEAQ. The V end was cut by 4 bases, the J end by 3 bases, with 15 bases between. The CDR3 spans 15 residues. The CDR3 protein is CASSYLSAGKETQYF. CDR3 DNA: TGTGCCAGCAGCTACCTTTCAGCGGGTAAAGAGACCCAGTACTTC. Filled out from reference TRBV7-8 and TRBJ2-5, the complete variable domain reads GAGVSQSPRYKVAKRGQDVALRCDPISGHVSLFWYQQALGQGPEFLTYFQNEAQLDKSGLPSDRFFAERPEGSVSTLKIQRTQQEDSAVYLCASSYLSAGKETQYFGPGTRLLVL.

This rearrangement joins TRBV5-1 to TRBJ1-5; TRBD1 matches at 10 bases. The CDR3 consists of 17 residues. J was trimmed by 8 bases and V by 3 bases; bases with no gene match: 14. CDR1 and CDR2 from the germline V gene are SGHRS and YFSETQ. CDR3 protein: CASSSEPGTGDLEPQHF. The CDR3 coding sequence is TGCGCCAGCAGCTCGGAACCCGGGACAGGGGACCTGGAGCCCCAGCATTTT.

CDR3 DNA: TGTGCCAGCAGTGAAGGGCTGAAGTGGAATCAGCCCCAGCATTTT. As protein: CASSEGLKWNQPQHF. The chain carries TRBV2 and TRBJ1-5; D is unresolved. There are 15 residues in the CDR3. Germline-derived CDR1 and CDR2 are SNHLY and FYNNEI. Trimming left V 1 base short and J 4 bases short, with 11 bases between.

With regard to this clone: Other DNA variants within this sample encode the same CDR3. The rearrangement links TRBV5-1 to TRBJ2-2; D remains ambiguous. V was shortened by 4 bases and J by 2 bases, with 9 bases between the two germline ends. The CDR3 is made up of 14 amino acids. Germline V gene sequence: CDR1 SGHRS, CDR2 YFSETQ. The CDR3, as DNA: TGCGCCAGCAGCCTCCAGGCTAACACCGGGGAGCTGTTTTTT. Its protein is CASSLQANTGELFF.

The chain has TRBV4-1 and TRBJ2-5, with 13 bases fitting TRBD2. This CDR3 region has 19 residues. Per the germline V gene, CDR1 is MGHRA and CDR2 is YSYEKL. The V segment lost 1 base and the J segment 5 bases; nucleotides outside the gene matches: 13. CDR3: CASSQGTSGRGGGRETQYF. CDR3 coding DNA: TGCGCCAGCAGCCAAGGGACTAGCGGGAGAGGCGGTGGGAGGGAGACCCAGTACTTC.

CDR3 amino acids: CASSIMASSGELFF. In DNA form, the CDR3 reads TGTGCCAGCAGCATTATGGCCAGTTCCGGGGAGCTGTTTTTT. J is TRBJ2-2 and V is TRBV7-3, with unresolved D. This CDR3 contains 14 residues. Deletions cut 5 bases from V and 6 bases from J, with 13 bases between. Germline values: CDR1 SGHTA, CDR2 FQGTGA.

The chain has TRBV5-1 and TRBJ2-7, with 8 positions matching TRBD2. This CDR3 comprises 16 residues. CDR1 is SGHRS, CDR2 YFSETQ, per germline. V lost 0 bases and J lost 3; bases outside the gene matches: 8. CDR3 coding DNA: TGCGCCAGCAGCTTGGCACGGGGACTAGACCTCTACGAGCAGTACTTC. This codes for CASSLARGLDLYEQYF.

The chain couples TRBV15 to TRBJ1-5; a weak D match, TRBD1 (6 bases). The V gene's germline CDR1 is LNHNV and CDR2 YYDKDF (reference sequence). The CDR3 totals 14 residues. The V end lost 1 base, the J end lost 11 bases, and 15 bases lay between the germline ends. The CDR3 spells CATSRGLTDRSQHF. CDR3 DNA sequence: TGTGCCACCAGCAGAGGACTGACCGACAGGTCCCAGCATTTT.

The chain combines TRBV7-2 with TRBJ1-2, with a weak D call TRBD1 (5 bases). The germline V gene encodes CDR1 SGHTA and CDR2 FQGNSA. This CDR3 region has 12 residues. The V gene lost 4 bases and the J gene lost 3 bases, with 6 bases spanning the gap. The CDR3 protein is CASSWGDYGYTF. For the CDR3, the DNA is TGTGCCAGCAGCTGGGGGGACTATGGCTACACCTTC.

This clone was detected only once. The chain carries TRBV7-9 and TRBJ1-5; weak D call: TRBD1 (6 bases). V lost 3 bases to trimming and J lost 3 bases, with 12 bases between them. The CDR3 totals 15 residues. The germline CDR1 and CDR2 sequences are SEHNR and FQNEAQ (reference sequence). The DNA of the CDR3 is TGTGCCAGCAGCTTGGGGGGGCAGGTCAATCAGCCCCAGCATTTT. Protein: CASSLGGQVNQPQHF.